The next 6 T cell receptor beta chains were all read from a single sample in a study of T-cell reconstitution after alpha-beta-depleted transplantation in children. The authors prepared the TCRbeta library with unique molecular identifiers. TCRdb fed the PCR reads into MiXCR, producing one record per CDR3 protein. The sample consists of just over 350,000 distinct CDR3 sequences, less than 15% of them appearing once. The specimen comprised PBMCs, sampled from the stem cell graft. These receptors originate from a human donor who donated a stem cell graft to a child with Fanconi anemia.

This clonotype has ten or more counts. J is TRBJ2-3 and V is TRBV20-1; 9 bases line up with TRBD2. This CDR3 is built from 15 residues. V lost 6 bases, J lost 4 bases, and 11 bases stayed unmatched. Germline assignment: CDR1 DFQATT and CDR2 SNEGSKA (reference sequence). CDR3 in amino acids: CSAVTNSGGPDTQYF. The CDR3 nucleotides read TGCAGTGCCGTGACTAATAGCGGGGGCCCAGATACGCAGTATTTT.

The chain links TRBV12-3 or TRBV12-4 to TRBJ2-1; possibly TRBD2 for D (6 bases). The V and J ends lost 6 bases and 4 bases respectively, with 10 bases between them. The CDR3 totals 13 residues. The CDR3 reads CASRPGLYNEQFF. For the CDR3, the DNA is TGTGCCAGCAGGCCTGGACTATACAATGAGCAGTTCTTC.

This clonotype has more than one count but fewer than ten. The chain couples TRBV10-3 to TRBJ2-3; maybe TRBD1 (5 bases). Germline lookup yields CDR1 ENHRY and CDR2 SYGVKD. V lost 1 base, J lost 1 base, and 12 bases lay in between. The CDR3 sequence is 16 residues long. Here the CDR3 DNA reads TGTGCCATCAGTGAGTGGGGCTGGACCCGCACAGATACGCAGTATTTT. It encodes CAISEWGWTRTDTQYF.

This clonotype was picked up many times. The V and J genes are TRBV7-2 and TRBJ2-1; TRBD1 agrees at 7 bases. V shed 0 bases, J shed 13 bases, and the junction held 9 bases outside the gene matches. CDR1 is SGHTA and CDR2 is FQGNSA in the germline V gene. This CDR3 region has 14 residues. The CDR3 region has the DNA TGTGCCAGCAGCTTAGCGGGACAGCTTAAGCTTCAGTTCTTC. This gives the protein CASSLAGQLKLQFF.

The chain couples TRBV6-2 or TRBV6-3 to TRBJ2-7; no definite D call. Germline lookup yields CDR1 MNHEY and CDR2 SVGEGT. The V end lost 4 bases, the J end lost 0 bases, and 16 bases lay between the germline ends. The CDR3 totals 16 residues. The CDR3 protein is CASSSHDVSFSYEQYF. The DNA of the CDR3 is TGTGCCAGCAGTTCCCACGACGTCTCCTTCTCCTACGAGCAGTACTTC.

The rearrangement links TRBV7-7 to TRBJ2-3; 7 bases are shared with TRBD1. The germline V gene encodes CDR1 SSHAT and CDR2 FNYEAQ (reference sequence). The CDR3 is made up of 17 amino acids. V dropped 2 bases and J dropped 1; count of bases not matched to a gene: 9. CDR3 in DNA: TGTGCCAGCAGCTTATCGCCGACAGGGTCTGGCACAGATACGCAGTATTTT. Residues: CASSLSPTGSGTDTQYF.